This note documents a single T cell receptor beta chain sequence. Expressed TCRB transcripts were sequenced, since all the RNA that had been isolated was reverse transcribed. Sequencing was performed with immunoSEQ multiplex PCR; in TCRdb, only in-frame clones are kept and a portion is missing. The repertoire consists of some 150,000 clones, with around a tenth occurring once and the leading ten covering around 0.65%. This specimen belongs to a study of beta chain features in type 1 diabetes. The germline CDR1 and CDR2 sequences are SGHTA and FQGNSA. Germline trimming cut 5 bases from V and 4 bases from J; bases unmatched to any gene: 7. The length of the CDR3 is 15 residues.

The genes are TRBV7-2 and TRBJ2-1, with 8 bases identical to TRBD2. The clonotype was recovered from a middle-aged woman in good health. Sequencing input: central memory CD4+ T cells from blood. The CDR3 loop reads CASSPSGTRYNEQFF. CDR3 sequence (DNA): TGTGCCAGCAGCCCGTCCGGGACTAGGTACAATGAGCAGTTCTTC.